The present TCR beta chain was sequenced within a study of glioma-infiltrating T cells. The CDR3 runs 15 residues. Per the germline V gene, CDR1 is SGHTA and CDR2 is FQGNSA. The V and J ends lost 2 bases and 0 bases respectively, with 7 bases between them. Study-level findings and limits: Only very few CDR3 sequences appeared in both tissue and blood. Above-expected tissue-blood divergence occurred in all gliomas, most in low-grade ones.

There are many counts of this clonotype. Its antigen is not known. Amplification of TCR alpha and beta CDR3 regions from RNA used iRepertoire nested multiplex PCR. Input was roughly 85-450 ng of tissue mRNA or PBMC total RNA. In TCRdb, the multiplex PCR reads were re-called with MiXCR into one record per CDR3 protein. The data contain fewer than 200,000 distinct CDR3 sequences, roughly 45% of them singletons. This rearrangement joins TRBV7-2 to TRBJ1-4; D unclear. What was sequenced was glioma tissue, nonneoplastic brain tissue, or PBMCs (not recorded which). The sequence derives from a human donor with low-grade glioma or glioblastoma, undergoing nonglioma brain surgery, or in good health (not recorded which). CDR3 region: CASSLSRATNEKLFF. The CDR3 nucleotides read TGTGCCAGCAGCTTATCCCGGGCAACTAATGAAAAACTGTTTTTT.